These 16 T cell receptor beta chains originate from one sample sequenced in a study of CD8 T cells in Susac syndrome. RNA totalling about 0.45 to 1 ug underwent reverse transcription with random hexamers. TCRdb reanalysed the immunoSEQ multiplex PCR reads using MiXCR and keeps one entry per CDR3 protein. The sample contains 70,000 or so distinct CDR3 sequences, 94% of which appear only once. Material for sequencing was CD8+ T cells from PBMCs. The receptors shown here come from a human donor with multiple sclerosis.

The genes are TRBV5-1 and TRBJ2-7; the D gene is possibly TRBD2 (6 bases). This CDR3 region has 16 residues. Germline V gene data show CDR1 as SGHRS and CDR2 as YFSETQ. Trimming removed 4 bases from V and 1 base from J, with 18 bases in between. The CDR3 bases are TGCGCCAGCAGCCGATCGACGGGGGTGACATCCTACGAGCAGTACTTC. Protein: CASSRSTGVTSYEQYF.

This clonotype was recorded only once. V gene TRBV14 combines with J gene TRBJ2-7, with 9 bases identical to TRBD1. This CDR3 has 15 residues. CDR1 is SGHDN, CDR2 FVKESK, per germline. V trimming: 4 bases; J trimming: 2 bases; junction bases outside the gene matches: 6. The CDR3 region has the DNA TGTGCCAGCAGCCCAACCGGGACAGGGACCTACGAGCAGTACTTC. Amino acid sequence: CASSPTGTGTYEQYF.

The chain combines TRBV27 with TRBJ2-7; D is ambiguous. The CDR3 loop spans 12 amino acids. V was pared by 6 bases and J by 6 bases, with 12 bases between. CDR1 is MNHEY, CDR2 SMNVEV, per germline (reference sequence). This CDR3 is CASSRRRGEQYF. CDR3 in DNA: TGTGCCAGCAGCCGACGGCGAGGCGAGCAGTACTTC.

The J gene is TRBJ2-7, the V gene TRBV5-6; a possible D gene is TRBD1 (6 bases). CDR1 and CDR2 from the germline V gene are SGHDT and YYEEEE. Trimming shortened V by 1 base and J by 1 base, and 9 bases separated the two germline ends. The CDR3 is made up of 14 amino acids. CDR3 sequence (DNA): TGTGCCAGCAGCTTGATGGACAGATCCTACGAGCAGTACTTC. It yields the protein CASSLMDRSYEQYF.

The chain is built from TRBV4-3 and TRBJ2-2; 7 bases are a match to TRBD1. The trim removed 0 bases at V and 6 bases at J, leaving 4 bases unmatched. CDR1 is LGHNA, CDR2 YSLEER, per germline. The CDR3 consists of 15 residues. CDR3 region: CASSQETGLPGELFF. For the CDR3, the DNA is TGCGCCAGCAGCCAAGAGACAGGGTTACCCGGGGAGCTGTTTTTT.

The J gene is TRBJ2-2, the V gene TRBV30; the D gene is possibly TRBD1 (6 bases). With 0 bases removed from V and 7 bases from J, the gap between germline ends came to 12 bases. The CDR3 runs to 14 residues. Germline V gene lookup returns CDR1 GTSNPN and CDR2 SVGIG (reference sequence). CDR3 DNA sequence: TGTGCCTGGAGTGTAGGGCAGGGGATCGGGGAGCTGTTTTTT. It codes for CAWSVGQGIGELFF.

V usage is TRBV5-6 and J usage is TRBJ1-2; D gene unclear. Germline CDR1 reads SGHDT; CDR2 reads YYEEEE. Between the trimmed V and J ends, which lost 1 base and 5 bases, there was a span of 15 bases. The CDR3 is 15 amino acids. CDR3 DNA: TGTGCCAGCAGCTTGAGTCTGGCGGAGGGTTATGGCTACACCTTC. Translating gives CASSLSLAEGYGYTF.

This clonotype was counted a single time. CDR3 nucleotides: TGTGCCAGCAGCGAAGGGTATAGCAATCAGCCCCAGCATTTT. Protein sequence: CASSEGYSNQPQHF. The genes are TRBV9 and TRBJ1-5; D remains unclear. V was trimmed by 3 bases and J by 0 bases, leaving 7 bases between them. Germline V gene data show CDR1 as SGDLS and CDR2 as YYNGEE. The CDR3 contains 14 residues.

The V gene is TRBV2, the J gene TRBJ2-1; D ambiguous. The germline V gene has CDR1 SNHLY and CDR2 FYNNEI. The CDR3 runs 15 residues. V was shortened by 3 bases and J by 2 bases, with 11 bases between the two germline ends. The chain's CDR3 is CASSEDLRTYNEQFF. CDR3 nucleotides: TGTGCCAGCAGTGAGGACCTTCGCACCTACAATGAGCAGTTCTTC. The full variable domain, completed using reference TRBV2 and TRBJ2-1, is EPEVTQTPSHQVTQMGQEVILRCVPISNHLYFYWYRQILGQKVEFLVSFYNNEISEKSEIFDDQFSVERPDGSNFTLKIRSTKLEDSAMYFCASSEDLRTYNEQFFGPGTRLTVL.

The chain links TRBV29-1 to TRBJ2-7, with TRBD2 matching 10 bases. The junction had 4 bases not matched to a gene; V was cut back by 4 bases and J by 4 bases. The CDR3 sequence is 13 residues long. The V gene's germline CDR1 is SQVTM and CDR2 ANQGSEA. CDR3 DNA: TGCAGCGTTGGCCTAGCGGGAGTTTACGAGCAGTACTTC. Translated, it gives CSVGLAGVYEQYF.

The J gene is TRBJ2-7, the V gene TRBV14; D is perhaps TRBD1 (6 bases). The germline V gene encodes CDR1 SGHDN and CDR2 FVKESK. The CDR3 spans 15 residues. Trimming shortened V by 1 base and J by 3 bases, and 13 bases separated the two germline ends. The CDR3 loop reads CASSQAPDRYYEQYF. In DNA, the CDR3 is TGTGCCAGCAGCCAAGCTCCCGACAGGTACTACGAGCAGTACTTC.

J is TRBJ1-2 and V is TRBV9; possibly TRBD1 for D (5 bases). Per germline, CDR1 SGDLS and CDR2 YYNGEE. The CDR3 has 16 residues. The V end was cut by 0 bases, the J end by 2 bases, with 14 bases between. Here the CDR3 DNA reads TGTGCCAGCAGCGTAGCAGGGCAGGAATACAACTATGGCTACACCTTC. As protein: CASSVAGQEYNYGYTF.

The chain has TRBV27 and TRBJ2-7, with 8 bases that match TRBD2. The CDR3 sequence is 14 residues long. The ends lost 0 bases at V and 7 bases at J; junction bases unmatched: 5. Germline assignment: CDR1 MNHEY and CDR2 SMNVEV (reference sequence). In DNA, the CDR3 is TGTGCCAGCAGTTTATCTCGGGGGGGCCGGGAGCAGTACTTC. It translates to CASSLSRGGREQYF.

The chain recombines TRBV29-1 with TRBJ2-5, with D perhaps matching TRBD1 (5 bases). Germline V gene sequence: CDR1 SQVTM, CDR2 ANQGSEA. The length of the CDR3 is 11 residues. V dropped 5 bases and J dropped 5 bases, with 9 bases sitting between them. CDR3 residues: CSVLGVETQYF. The CDR3 DNA follows: TGCAGCGTTTTAGGGGTTGAGACCCAGTACTTC.

The rearrangement joins TRBV7-9 to TRBJ1-1, with a possible D match to TRBD1 (6 bases). V was shortened by 4 bases and J by 4 bases, with 16 bases between the two germline ends. This CDR3 spans 15 amino acids. Per the germline V gene, CDR1 is SEHNR and CDR2 is FQNEAQ (reference sequence). The CDR3 DNA follows: TGTGCCAGCAGCTCCCTGAGGGGGTCGGGCACTGAAGCTTTCTTT. Encoded protein: CASSSLRGSGTEAFF.

The chain is built from TRBV7-9 and TRBJ2-1; 8 bases align to TRBD2. This CDR3 has 16 residues. CDR1 and CDR2 from the germline V gene are SEHNR and FQNEAQ (reference sequence). V lost 4 bases to trimming and J lost 0 bases; unmatched junction nucleotides: 5. The DNA of the CDR3 is TGTGCCAGCAGCTCGCCTACTAGCGGCTCCTACAATGAGCAGTTCTTC. The encoded protein is CASSSPTSGSYNEQFF.